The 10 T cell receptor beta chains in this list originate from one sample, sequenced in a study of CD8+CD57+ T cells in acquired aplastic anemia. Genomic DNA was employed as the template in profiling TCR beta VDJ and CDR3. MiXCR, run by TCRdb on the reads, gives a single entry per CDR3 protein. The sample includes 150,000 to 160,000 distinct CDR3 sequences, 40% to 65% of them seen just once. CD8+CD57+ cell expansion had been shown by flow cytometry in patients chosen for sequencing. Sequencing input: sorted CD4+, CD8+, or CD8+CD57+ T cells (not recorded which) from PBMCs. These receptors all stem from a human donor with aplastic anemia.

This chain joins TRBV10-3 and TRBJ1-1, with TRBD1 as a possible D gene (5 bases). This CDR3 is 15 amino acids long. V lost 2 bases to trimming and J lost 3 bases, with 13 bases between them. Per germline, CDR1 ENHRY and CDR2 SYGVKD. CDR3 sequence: CAISELGGGYTEAFF. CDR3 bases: TGTGCCATCAGTGAGCTCGGGGGTGGGTACACTGAAGCTTTCTTT.

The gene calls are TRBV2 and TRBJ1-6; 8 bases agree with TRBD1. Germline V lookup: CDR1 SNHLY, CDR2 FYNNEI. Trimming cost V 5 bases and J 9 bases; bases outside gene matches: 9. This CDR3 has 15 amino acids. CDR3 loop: CASSYGAGGPSPLHF. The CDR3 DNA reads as TGTGCCAGCAGTTACGGGGCAGGGGGCCCTTCACCCCTCCACTTT.

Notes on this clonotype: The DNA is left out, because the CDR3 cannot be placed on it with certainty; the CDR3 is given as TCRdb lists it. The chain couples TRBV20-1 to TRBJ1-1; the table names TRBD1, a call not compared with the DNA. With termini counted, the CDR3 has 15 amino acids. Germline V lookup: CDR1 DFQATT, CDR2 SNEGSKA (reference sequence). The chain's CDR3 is CCASSLGTGGTEAFF.

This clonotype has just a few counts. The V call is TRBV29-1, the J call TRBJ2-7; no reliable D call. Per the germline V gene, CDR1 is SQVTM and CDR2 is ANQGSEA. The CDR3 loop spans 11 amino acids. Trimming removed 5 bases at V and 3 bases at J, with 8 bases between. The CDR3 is CSVQANYEQYF. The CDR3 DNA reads TGCAGCGTTCAAGCAAACTACGAGCAGTACTTC.

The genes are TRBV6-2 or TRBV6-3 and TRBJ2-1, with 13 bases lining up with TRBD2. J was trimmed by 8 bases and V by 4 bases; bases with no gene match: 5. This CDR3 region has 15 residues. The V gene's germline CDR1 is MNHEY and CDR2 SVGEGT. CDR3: CASSSLAGGPDEQFF. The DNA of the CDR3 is TGTGCCAGCAGTTCACTAGCGGGGGGGCCAGATGAGCAGTTCTTC.

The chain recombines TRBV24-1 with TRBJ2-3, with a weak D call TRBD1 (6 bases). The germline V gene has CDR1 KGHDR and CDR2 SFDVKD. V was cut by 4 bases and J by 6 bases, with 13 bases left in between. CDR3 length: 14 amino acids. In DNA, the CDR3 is TGTGCCACCAGTGACCCCAGGGGCGTGGATACGCAGTATTTT. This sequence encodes CATSDPRGVDTQYF.

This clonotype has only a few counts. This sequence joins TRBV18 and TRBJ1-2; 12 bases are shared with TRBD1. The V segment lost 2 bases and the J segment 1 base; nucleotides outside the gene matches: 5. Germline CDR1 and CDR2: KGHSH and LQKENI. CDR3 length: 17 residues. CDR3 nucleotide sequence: TGTGCCAGCTCACCAAGCGGGACAGGGGGCCATAACTATGGCTACACCTTC. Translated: CASSPSGTGGHNYGYTF.

The CDR3 protein is CATSRDRTPYNEQFF. CDR3 bases: TGTGCCACCAGCAGAGATCGGACTCCCTACAATGAGCAGTTCTTC. The chain joins TRBV15 to TRBJ2-1; possible D gene TRBD2, 5 bases. CDR1 is LNHNV, CDR2 YYDKDF, per germline (reference sequence). Deletions cut 0 bases from V and 2 bases from J, with 8 bases between. CDR3 length: 15 residues.

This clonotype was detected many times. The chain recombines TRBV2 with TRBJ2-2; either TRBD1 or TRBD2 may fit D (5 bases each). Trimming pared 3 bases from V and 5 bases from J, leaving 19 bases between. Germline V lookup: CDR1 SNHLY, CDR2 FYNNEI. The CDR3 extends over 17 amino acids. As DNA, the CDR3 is TGTGCCAGCAGTGAGTGGGGCGAGGGTCTTGCAACCGGGGAGCTGTTTTTT. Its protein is CASSEWGEGLATGELFF.

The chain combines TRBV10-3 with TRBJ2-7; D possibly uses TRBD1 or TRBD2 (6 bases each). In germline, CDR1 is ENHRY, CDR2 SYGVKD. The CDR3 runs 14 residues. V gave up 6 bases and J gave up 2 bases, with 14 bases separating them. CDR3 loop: CAISSGDWTYEQYF. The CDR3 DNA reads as TGTGCCATCAGCTCAGGGGACTGGACCTACGAGCAGTACTTC.